The clone carrying this T cell receptor beta chain was seen only a few times. Its antigen is as yet unknown. Healthy bone marrow donors formed the donor group. The study ran its PCR with 60 Vbeta and 13 Jbeta primers. Assay used: immunoSEQ multiplex PCR; TCRdb lists only in-frame clones, some missing. The data hold 120,000 or so clones, with roughly 15% observed a single time. The data are from a study of cytomegalovirus exposure and HLA in healthy donors. Overall study results and limits: In a later analysis, TCR beta V- and J-gene trimming showed a link to a missense DCLRE1C variant. The study had only CMV serostatus as immune exposure information.

The CDR3 spans 14 residues. Trimming at V came to 4 bases and at J to 6 bases, leaving 7 bases not matched to a gene. Looked up from germline, CDR1 is SGDLS and CDR2 is YYNGEE. This TCR was sampled from a female donor in good health and CMV-seropositive. J is TRBJ2-1 and V is TRBV9; TRBD2 aligns across 7 bases. What was sequenced was PBMCs. In nucleotides, the CDR3 is TGTGCCAGCAGCCCACACCGGGAGGCCAATGAGCAGTTCTTC. Its translation is CASSPHREANEQFF.